This T cell receptor (beta chain) appears in the sequencing data of a study of blood T cell repertoires in COVID-19 (TCRdb year 2020). With regard to the full study: Collaborator samples came from the United States, Italy and Spain and covered acute and convalescent phases of COVID-19. The material from the prospective study consisted of cDNA or gDNA derived from T cells, B-cell-depleted T cells, or PBMCs. A freely available public database, intended as a resource for researchers studying the immune response to SARS-CoV-2, is where the repertoires were released. Where available, HLA class I and class II types were taken from metadata supplied by the sample provider and were not determined by assay-based typing. Subjects who had been exposed to COVID-19, were actively infected with it, or had recovered from it provided the deeply sampled blood TCRbeta repertoires that made up the dataset. Sample metadata almost always included a de-identified subject ID, COVID-19 status, age in years and sex. Samples were obtained from the ongoing ImmuneRACE study (first 160 participants) and from some 1,300 subjects provided by 6 global collaborators.

Details on this clone: There is no known antigen for this receptor. No quality values exist for individual bases; no much larger clone is one base distant.

In the germline V gene (reference sequence), CDR1 corresponds to MNHEY and CDR2 to SMNVEV. The CDR3 measures 15 amino acids from cysteine to phenylalanine. The entry retains the CDR3 DNA only, 45 bases that are in frame from base 1. V and J are trimmed by 6 bases and 0 bases, and the gene matches miss 5 bases of the junction. The collaborating institutions used their own protocols to collect whole blood in K2EDTA tubes. Collaborator samples were shipped for TCRbeta analysis as frozen whole blood, isolated PBMCs, or DNA extracted from either sample type. TCRbeta CDR3 regions were amplified from genomic DNA using the immunoSEQ Assay, a bias-controlled multiplex PCR. The authors' pipeline ran thus. The number of nucleated cells in each sample was estimated from the amplification of reference gene primers within the assay. To quantify the absolute abundance of each unique TCRbeta CDR3 rearrangement, sequence reads were collapsed and filtered. For each sample, productive Simpson clonality was calculated by taking the square root of Simpson's diversity index across productive rearrangements. This immuneACCESS table, as held by TCRdb, lists in-frame sequences with V and J called but not all clones. Of the missing ones, under half trace to an unresolved V gene in checked studies; the others have no known cause. Clone size and the V and J calls come from that table; the DNA yielded D and trimming. Counted in this sample were about 380,000 clones; 90% of them appeared once. The ten most abundant clones make up 5% to 8.5% of the sample.

The research as a whole found: How much clinical and demographic metadata was included differed by source and by participant, and the metadata was provided uncurated.

The rearrangement joined TRBV27 to TRBJ2-7; 10 middle bases align to TRBD1. The sequencing input was peripheral blood. The sequence came from a man aged 18 to 30 with active or convalescent COVID-19. The CDR3 reads as follows: CASSSGTGASYEQYF. The DNA reads TGTGCCAGCAGCTCCGGGACAGGGGCCTCCTACGAGCAGTACTTC.